This T cell receptor (beta chain) was profiled in a study of blood T cell repertoires in COVID-19. In the study overall: From T cells, B-cell-depleted T cells, or PBMCs came the material, which was cDNA or gDNA.

In the authors' workflow: Using reference gene primer amplification, nucleated cell counts were estimated. Libraries were prepared by immunoSEQ multiplex PCR; TCRdb keeps only in-frame clonotypes and omits some of them. That table gives V, J and clone size, and the DNA gave D and trimming. Of about 220,000 clones listed, under 90% were seen once; the top ten hold 3% to 4.5%. V shed 4 bases and J shed 6 bases, with 12 bases lying between them. The CDR3 is 14 amino acids. Germline V gene lookup returns CDR1 LGHNA and CDR2 YNFKEQ. The chain has TRBV4-2 and TRBJ1-4; D unresolved. Sample: peripheral blood. The receptor's source is a woman of 80 years or more with acute or convalescent COVID-19. This CDR3 reads CASSLESSHEKLFF. The CDR3 nucleotides are TGTGCCAGCAGCCTTGAGAGTTCTCATGAAAAACTGTTTTTT.